Following are 27 T cell receptor beta chains from one sample sequenced in a study of blood T cell repertoires in COVID-19. TCRdb's copy holds only in-frame clones and misses some; the assay was immunoSEQ multiplex PCR. The sample shows approximately 290,000 clones, roughly 86% of them seen only once. Sequenced input: peripheral blood. All receptors derive from a woman in her thirties with COVID-19, enrolled during active disease.

The CDR3 DNA reads as TGTGCCAGCAGCTTGCCACGAGTTGGTGACTATGGCTACACCTTC. It codes for CASSLPRVGDYGYTF. This rearrangement joins TRBV7-9 to TRBJ1-2; D uncertain. This CDR3 region has 15 residues. Germline V CDR1 and CDR2: SEHNR, FQNEAQ (reference sequence). The V gene lost 3 bases and the J gene lost 3 bases, with 14 bases spanning the gap. The whole variable domain, remainder taken from reference TRBV7-9 and TRBJ1-2, is DTGVSQNPRHKITKRGQNVTFRCDPISEHNRLYWYRQTLGQGPEFLTYFQNEAQLEKSRLLSDRFSAERPKGSFSTLEIQRTEQGDSAMYLCASSLPRVGDYGYTFGSGTRLTVV.

V gene TRBV30 combines with J gene TRBJ1-5; D not resolved. The germline V and J ends were trimmed by 0 bases and 9 bases, with 12 bases remaining between them. CDR3 length: 13 amino acids. CDR1 and CDR2 (germline): GTSNPN, SVGIG (reference sequence). The CDR3 region has the DNA TGTGCCTGGAGTGTGCAGGCCCGGGGGCCCCAGCATTTT. It is translated as CAWSVQARGPQHF.

This clone has a handful of counts. The rearrangement links TRBV5-1 to TRBJ2-7, with 8 nucleotides matching TRBD1. This CDR3 contains 14 residues. V dropped 2 bases and J dropped 7; count of bases not matched to a gene: 8. CDR1 is SGHRS, CDR2 YFSETQ, per germline. CDR3 amino acids: CASSFRQGTGEQYF. CDR3 nucleotides: TGCGCCAGCAGCTTCCGACAGGGGACAGGTGAGCAGTACTTC.

This chain joins TRBV19 and TRBJ1-6, with TRBD1 matching 8 bases. The length of the CDR3 is 16 residues. Germline trimming cut 4 bases from V and 7 bases from J; bases unmatched to any gene: 9. Germline assignment: CDR1 LNHDA and CDR2 SQIVND (reference sequence). CDR3 sequence reads: CASSTIGQGQNSPLHF. The CDR3 DNA follows: TGTGCCAGTAGTACAATCGGACAGGGTCAGAATTCACCCCTCCACTTT.

The chain combines TRBV6-5 with TRBJ1-1; a weak D match, TRBD1 (6 bases). Trimming stripped 0 bases from V and 0 bases from J, with 8 bases between. CDR1 MNHEY and CDR2 SVGAGI come from the germline V gene. The CDR3 extends over 15 amino acids. The chain's CDR3 is CASSYSAGVNTEAFF. The CDR3 coding sequence is TGTGCCAGCAGTTACTCGGCAGGGGTGAACACTGAAGCTTTCTTT.

The genes are TRBV13 and TRBJ1-1, with unresolved D. Germline loops: CDR1 PRHDT, CDR2 FYEKMQ (reference sequence). The CDR3 length is 13 residues. The V and J ends lost 5 bases and 3 bases respectively, with 10 bases between them. In nucleotides, the CDR3 is TGTGCCAGCAGCCTTACAGCCTACACTGAAGCTTTCTTT. This encodes CASSLTAYTEAFF.

The genes are TRBV10-3 and TRBJ1-5; a possible D gene is TRBD1 (5 bases). The length of the CDR3 is 16 residues. CDR1 and CDR2 (germline): ENHRY, SYGVKD. Deletions cut 5 bases from V and 6 bases from J, with 20 bases between. The DNA of the CDR3 is TGTGCCATCAGTCCATCCCGGCGGGGGAAAGCTCAGCCCCAGCATTTT. Protein: CAISPSRRGKAQPQHF.

The CDR3 sequence: CASGPGTGEYEQYF. For the CDR3, the DNA is TGCGCCAGCGGTCCCGGGACAGGGGAATACGAGCAGTACTTC. V is TRBV5-1 and J is TRBJ2-7; 10 bases fit TRBD1. The V gene's germline CDR1 is SGHRS and CDR2 YFSETQ. V lost 7 bases and J lost 4; bases outside the gene matches: 8. This CDR3 spans 14 amino acids.

This chain connects TRBV29-1 to TRBJ1-1, with TRBD1 matching over 8 bases. From germline, CDR1 is SQVTM and CDR2 ANQGSEA. The CDR3 totals 13 residues. The V segment lost 5 bases and the J segment 5 bases; nucleotides outside the gene matches: 7. This chain's CDR3 is CSVNRGEYTEAFF. Written as DNA, the CDR3 is TGCAGCGTTAACAGGGGGGAGTATACTGAAGCTTTCTTT.

V is TRBV11-3 and J is TRBJ2-3, with D maybe TRBD1 (5 bases). The CDR3 runs 16 residues. Trimming shortened V by 5 bases and J by 3 bases, and 18 bases separated the two germline ends. Germline values: CDR1 SGHNT, CDR2 YENEEA. The DNA of the CDR3 is TGTGCCAGCAGCCCGGGTGGGCAGGGAATGACAGATACGCAGTATTTT. This codes for CASSPGGQGMTDTQYF.

The chain uses TRBV24-1 and TRBJ1-2, with D perhaps matching TRBD1 (6 bases). Germline loops: CDR1 KGHDR, CDR2 SFDVKD. CDR3 size: 15 residues. V was pared by 4 bases and J by 0 bases, with 11 bases between. The CDR3 nucleotides read TGTGCCACCAGTGAGGGAGGGGGTGCTAACTATGGCTACACCTTC. Residues: CATSEGGGANYGYTF.

The chain couples TRBV7-6 to TRBJ1-3; a possible D gene is TRBD1 (6 bases). V gave up 2 bases and J gave up 0 bases, with 8 bases separating them. CDR1 and CDR2 (germline): SGHVS, FNYEAQ. This CDR3 is built from 15 residues. DNA of the CDR3: TGTGCCAGCAGCTTACCGGACAGCTCTGGAAACACCATATATTTT. Amino acid sequence: CASSLPDSSGNTIYF.

The chain links TRBV5-1 to TRBJ1-2; 7 bases map to TRBD1. CDR1 and CDR2 from the germline V gene are SGHRS and YFSETQ. The CDR3 extends over 13 amino acids. The junction had 2 bases not matched to a gene; V was cut back by 0 bases and J by 6 bases. CDR3 in DNA: TGCGCCAGCAGCTTGGCAGGGGGGAATGGCTACACCTTC. Its translation: CASSLAGGNGYTF.

The CDR3: CASSGQTDTQYF. The CDR3, as DNA: TGTGCCAGCAGCGGACAGACAGATACGCAGTATTTT. The chain couples TRBV5-6 to TRBJ2-3, with D perhaps matching TRBD1 (6 bases). This CDR3 spans 12 amino acids. V dropped 4 bases and J dropped 3 bases, with 6 bases sitting between them. Germline CDR1 is SGHDT and CDR2 is YYEEEE.

The genes are TRBV28 and TRBJ2-3; 12 nucleotides agree with TRBD2. This CDR3 spans 17 amino acids. V was pared by 5 bases and J by 7 bases, with 13 bases of the junction left unmatched. In germline, CDR1 is MDHEN, CDR2 SYDVKM. In DNA, the CDR3 is TGTGCCAGCAGTCCATGGACTAGCGGGGATTTGTTTAATACGCAGTATTTT. Protein sequence: CASSPWTSGDLFNTQYF.

The sample holds one count of this clone. The rearrangement uses TRBV13 and TRBJ2-1; 10 bases are a match to TRBD2. The CDR3 loop spans 17 amino acids. Germline CDR1 PRHDT, CDR2 FYEKMQ (reference sequence). V gave up 4 bases and J gave up 7 bases; unmatched junction bases: 13. In DNA, the CDR3 is TGTGCCAGCAGCTCGCCCGATCTAGCGGGGGCCGAAAATGAGCAGTTCTTC. Residues: CASSSPDLAGAENEQFF.

The genes are TRBV7-9 and TRBJ1-1, with 7 positions matching TRBD1. The germline CDR1 and CDR2 sequences are SEHNR and FQNEAQ (reference sequence). This CDR3 contains 14 residues. The trim removed 5 bases at V and 8 bases at J, leaving 11 bases unmatched. The CDR3, as DNA: TGTGCCAGCAGCCAAGACAGGGCAGGACTCGAAGCTTTCTTT. Translated, it gives CASSQDRAGLEAFF. Full variable domain (rest looked up from reference TRBV7-9 and TRBJ1-1): DTGVSQNPRHKITKRGQNVTFRCDPISEHNRLYWYRQTLGQGPEFLTYFQNEAQLEKSRLLSDRFSAERPKGSFSTLEIQRTEQGDSAMYLCASSQDRAGLEAFFGQGTRLTVV.

V is TRBV7-6 and J is TRBJ1-4; tentative D call: TRBD1 (5 bases). Germline V CDR1 and CDR2: SGHVS, FNYEAQ. The V end lost 8 bases, the J end lost 6 bases, and 19 bases lay between the germline ends. The CDR3 is 15 residues long. The CDR3 is CASSTVGRGDEKLFF. The CDR3 DNA sequence: TGTGCCAGCTCCACCGTCGGGCGGGGGGATGAAAAACTGTTTTTT.

This chain uses TRBV20-1 with TRBJ1-6; 10 positions agree with TRBD1. V was pared by 3 bases and J by 10 bases, with 6 bases of the junction left unmatched. Per the germline V gene, CDR1 is DFQATT and CDR2 is SNEGSKA (reference sequence). The CDR3 totals 14 residues. CDR3 coding DNA: TGCAGTGCTAGTGCGGGACAGGGGTTATCACCCCTCCACTTT. This codes for CSASAGQGLSPLHF.

The chain joins TRBV27 to TRBJ2-7, with 7 bases lining up with TRBD1. The J segment lost 3 bases and the V segment lost 3 bases, leaving 2 bases of the junction unmatched. The CDR3 consists of 13 residues. Germline values: CDR1 MNHEY, CDR2 SMNVEV (reference sequence). The CDR3 sequence is CASSLTGRYEQYF. As DNA, the CDR3 is TGTGCCAGCAGTTTGACAGGGCGCTACGAGCAGTACTTC.

The rearrangement joins TRBV10-2 to TRBJ2-7; D is perhaps TRBD1 (6 bases). The V end was cut by 10 bases, the J end by 0 bases, with 16 bases between. CDR1 is WSHSY, CDR2 SAAADI, per germline. This CDR3 is 14 amino acids long. For the CDR3, the DNA is TGCGCCACCAGGGGAGCGGAAAGCTCCTACGAGCAGTACTTC. It translates to CATRGAESSYEQYF.

The chain combines TRBV7-6 with TRBJ1-3, with 8 bases identical to TRBD1. Germline lookup yields CDR1 SGHVS and CDR2 FNYEAQ. The CDR3 consists of 14 residues. J was trimmed by 4 bases and V by 4 bases; bases with no gene match: 3. Here the CDR3 reads CASSSAGGGNTIYF. DNA of the CDR3: TGTGCCAGCAGCTCAGCAGGGGGCGGAAACACCATATATTTT. The full variable domain, rest sourced from reference TRBV7-6 and TRBJ1-3, is GAGVSQSPRYKVTKRGQDVALRCDPISGHVSLYWYRQALGQGPEFLTYFNYEAQQDKSGLPNDRFSAERPEGSISTLTIQRTEQRDSAMYRCASSSAGGGNTIYFGEGSWLTVV.

This clone was found once. The CDR3 DNA follows: TGTGCCAGTAGTTCGGGACAGCTAAATTCACCCCTCCACTTT. Protein: CASSSGQLNSPLHF. The chain links TRBV19 to TRBJ1-6, with 7 bases lining up with TRBD1. CDR3 length equals 14 residues. Trimming cost V 5 bases and J 7 bases; bases outside gene matches: 5. Germline V gives CDR1 LNHDA, CDR2 SQIVND (reference sequence).

This CDR3 is CASSPLESPLHF. The CDR3 coding sequence is TGTGCCAGCAGCCCCCTTGAGTCACCCCTCCACTTT. This chain joins TRBV9 and TRBJ1-6; D is unresolved. V was cut by 4 bases and J by 10 bases, with 9 bases left in between. CDR3 length: 12 residues. CDR1 and CDR2 (germline): SGDLS, YYNGEE. Combining the CDR3 with reference TRBV9 and TRBJ1-6 gives the whole variable domain DSGVTQTPKHLITATGQRVTLRCSPRSGDLSVYWYQQSLDQGLQFLIQYYNGEERAKGNILERFSAQQFPDLHSELNLSSLELGDSALYFCASSPLESPLHFGNGTRLTVT.

The J gene is TRBJ2-5, the V gene TRBV28; 7 bases fit TRBD2. V gave up 6 bases and J gave up 5 bases; unmatched junction bases: 6. Looked up from germline, CDR1 is MDHEN and CDR2 is SYDVKM. The CDR3 sequence is 13 residues long. For the CDR3, the DNA is TGTGCCAGCAGCCCGGGAGCGGGGGAGACCCAGTACTTC. Amino acid sequence: CASSPGAGETQYF.

J is TRBJ1-5 and V is TRBV27, with D perhaps TRBD1 (6 bases). Germline lookup yields CDR1 MNHEY and CDR2 SMNVEV (reference sequence). The CDR3 is made up of 14 amino acids. The V end lost 1 base, the J end lost 6 bases, and 10 bases lay between the germline ends. The CDR3 loop is CASSLWGGGQPQHF. The CDR3 DNA sequence: TGTGCCAGCAGTTTATGGGGGGGCGGTCAGCCCCAGCATTTT.

CDR3 nucleotides: TGTGCCAGTAGCCTGGGGGGGTACAATGAGCAGTTCTTC. Encoded protein: CASSLGGYNEQFF. This rearrangement joins TRBV19 to TRBJ2-1; 7 bases match TRBD2. Germline V lookup: CDR1 LNHDA, CDR2 SQIVND (reference sequence). The CDR3 extends over 13 amino acids. Unmatched junction bases numbered 3, after V lost 6 bases and J lost 4 bases.